Below, 10 T cell receptor beta chains from the same sample are listed, as sequenced in a study of chemoradiotherapy in HPV16-positive cancers. The method was immunoSEQ multiplex PCR; TCRdb's version includes in-frame clones alone and lacks a portion of them. The sample includes about 25,000 clones, over 85% of them seen just once. The material was blood, obtained from a patient who underwent chemoradiotherapy. Receptors were obtained from a human donor with HPV-associated anogenital cancer.

This clone was seen a single time. The chain combines TRBV30 with TRBJ2-4; 9 nucleotides match TRBD1. Germline-derived CDR1 and CDR2 are GTSNPN and SVGIG (reference sequence). V trimming: 0 bases; J trimming: 8 bases; junction bases outside the gene matches: 5. The CDR3 extends over 14 amino acids. The chain's CDR3 is CAWSVQGAGDIQYF. DNA for the CDR3: TGTGCCTGGAGTGTACAGGGGGCGGGAGACATTCAGTACTTC.

The V and J genes are TRBV27 and TRBJ1-5, with D possibly TRBD1 on 6 matching bases. The CDR3 contains 13 residues. With 6 bases removed from V and 5 bases from J, the gap between germline ends came to 11 bases. The germline V gene has CDR1 MNHEY and CDR2 SMNVEV (reference sequence). The CDR3 DNA follows: TGTGCCAGCAGCACACAGGGACATCAGCCCCAGCATTTT. This gives the protein CASSTQGHQPQHF.

The chain is built from TRBV19 and TRBJ1-1; D is unresolved. The CDR3 runs to 13 residues. V was trimmed by 3 bases and J by 7 bases, leaving 12 bases between them. Germline-derived CDR1 and CDR2 are LNHDA and SQIVND (reference sequence). CDR3 sequence reads: CASSMLLMGEAFF. The CDR3 DNA sequence: TGTGCCAGTAGTATGCTCCTCATGGGTGAAGCTTTCTTT.

The rearrangement links TRBV5-4 to TRBJ1-1; 10 bases line up with TRBD1. This CDR3 spans 16 amino acids. After removal of 4 bases from V and 4 bases from J, the junction contained 10 bases not matched to a gene. Germline loops: CDR1 SGHNT, CDR2 YYREEE (reference sequence). CDR3 DNA: TGTGCCAGCAGCCCGCGGACAGGGGGTACGGGCACTGAAGCTTTCTTT. It yields the protein CASSPRTGGTGTEAFF.

The chain combines TRBV28 with TRBJ2-7; D perhaps matches TRBD2 (5 bases). The ends were cut back, 3 bases at V and 7 bases at J, with 19 bases in the middle. This CDR3 spans 15 amino acids. Per the germline V gene, CDR1 is MDHEN and CDR2 is SYDVKM. CDR3 loop: CASSFSRLASGEQYF. The CDR3 DNA sequence: TGTGCCAGCAGTTTTTCGAGATTGGCCTCGGGGGAGCAGTACTTC.

The rearrangement uses TRBV6-1 and TRBJ1-2; D is unclear. Looked up from germline, CDR1 is MNHNS and CDR2 is SASEGT. CDR3 length: 13 amino acids. V gave up 1 base and J gave up 6 bases, with 9 bases separating them. CDR3 DNA: TGTGCCAGCAGTGAAGGTGGGAGCCATGGCTACACCTTC. Translated, it gives CASSEGGSHGYTF.

This rearrangement joins TRBV6-1 to TRBJ1-3; D is ambiguous. Per germline, CDR1 MNHNS and CDR2 SASEGT. The ends were cut back, 5 bases at V and 0 bases at J, with 11 bases in the middle. This CDR3 has 15 amino acids. CDR3 sequence (DNA): TGTGCCAGCAGTCCTTTTGCCACCTCTGGAAACACCATATATTTT. Translated: CASSPFATSGNTIYF.

The V call is TRBV9, the J call TRBJ1-5; D gene ambiguous. Trimming took 4 bases from V and 9 from J, leaving 17 bases between them. Germline loops: CDR1 SGDLS, CDR2 YYNGEE. The CDR3 contains 14 residues. CDR3 residues: CASSSDGGSRPQHF. The CDR3, as DNA: TGTGCCAGCAGCTCCGACGGAGGTTCTCGGCCCCAGCATTTT.

V is TRBV28 and J is TRBJ2-7; 13 bases agree with TRBD2. V lost 7 bases, J lost 4 bases, and 10 bases stayed unmatched. The CDR3 is 16 residues long. Germline V gives CDR1 MDHEN, CDR2 SYDVKM. CDR3 region: CASTPPGTSGVYEQYF. CDR3 DNA sequence: TGTGCCAGCACCCCCCCCGGGACTAGCGGGGTATACGAGCAGTACTTC. Based on the CDR3 plus reference TRBV28 and TRBJ2-7, the full variable domain is DVKVTQSSRYLVKRTGEKVFLECVQDMDHENMFWYRQDPGLGLRLIYFSYDVKMKEKGDIPEGYSVSREKKERFSLILESASTNQTSMYLCASTPPGTSGVYEQYFGPGTRLTVT.

The rearrangement joins TRBV30 to TRBJ2-3, with TRBD2 matching over 8 bases. The CDR3 consists of 14 residues. V lost 0 bases and J lost 4; bases outside the gene matches: 3. Germline V gives CDR1 GTSNPN, CDR2 SVGIG (reference sequence). CDR3 DNA: TGTGCCTGGAGTGTCTATAGCGGGGCAGATACGCAGTATTTT. Translated: CAWSVYSGADTQYF.